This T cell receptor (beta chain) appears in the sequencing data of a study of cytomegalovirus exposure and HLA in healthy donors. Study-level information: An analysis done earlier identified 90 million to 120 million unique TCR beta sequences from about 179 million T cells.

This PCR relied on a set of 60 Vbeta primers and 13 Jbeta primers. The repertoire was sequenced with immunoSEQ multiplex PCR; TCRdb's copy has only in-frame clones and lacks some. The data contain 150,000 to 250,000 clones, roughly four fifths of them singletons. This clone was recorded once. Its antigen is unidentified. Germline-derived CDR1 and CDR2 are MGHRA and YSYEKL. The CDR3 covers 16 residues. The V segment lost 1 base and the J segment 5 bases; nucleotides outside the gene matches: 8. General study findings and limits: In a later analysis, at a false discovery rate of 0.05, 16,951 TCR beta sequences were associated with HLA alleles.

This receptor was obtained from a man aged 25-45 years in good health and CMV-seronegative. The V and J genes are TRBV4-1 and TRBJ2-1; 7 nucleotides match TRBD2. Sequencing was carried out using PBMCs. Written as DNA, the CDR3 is TGCGCCAGCAGCCAAGGGGGAGGACTAGGCCACAATGAGCAGTTCTTC. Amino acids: CASSQGGGLGHNEQFF.